The clone carrying this T cell receptor beta chain was observed at least ten times. No antigen is known for it. This sample was taken from a study of regulatory T cells in long-lasting Graves disease. Time point denoted: newly diagnosed GD, antithyroid drugs for less than 3 months. With RNA extracted from PBMCs as input, the TCR library was made. An endocrinology department located in Xi'an, China, was where the patients came from. With iRepertoire HTBI primers and Arm-PCR of CDR3 regions, TCR beta libraries were built. In TCRdb, the multiplex PCR reads were re-called with MiXCR into one record per CDR3 protein. The table lists 350,000 to 400,000 distinct CDR3 sequences, roughly 17% of them singletons. Study-level findings and limits: Preferential use of TRBV28, TRBJ1-2 and TRBJ2-5 was seen in persistent disease.

This CDR3 comprises 14 residues. CDR1 and CDR2 from the germline V gene are PRHDT and FYEKMQ (reference sequence). V was trimmed by 3 bases and J by 8 bases, leaving 11 bases between them. Separately, the same data were catalogued under a study of T cells in Graves' hyperthyroidism and ophthalmopathy. From that paper: A set of HTBI primers served as the primers for a first-round RT-PCR of the TCR CDR3.

This chain joins TRBV13 and TRBJ1-6; TRBD1 is a possible D gene (5 bases). The specimen comprised peripheral blood mononuclear cells (PBMCs), sampled at new diagnosis, from a patient treated with antithyroid drugs. This clonotype was obtained from a young woman with Graves disease. In DNA form, the CDR3 reads TGTGCCAGCAGCTTGCGAGGGGCTCATTCACCCCTCCACTTT. Translation: CASSLRGAHSPLHF.